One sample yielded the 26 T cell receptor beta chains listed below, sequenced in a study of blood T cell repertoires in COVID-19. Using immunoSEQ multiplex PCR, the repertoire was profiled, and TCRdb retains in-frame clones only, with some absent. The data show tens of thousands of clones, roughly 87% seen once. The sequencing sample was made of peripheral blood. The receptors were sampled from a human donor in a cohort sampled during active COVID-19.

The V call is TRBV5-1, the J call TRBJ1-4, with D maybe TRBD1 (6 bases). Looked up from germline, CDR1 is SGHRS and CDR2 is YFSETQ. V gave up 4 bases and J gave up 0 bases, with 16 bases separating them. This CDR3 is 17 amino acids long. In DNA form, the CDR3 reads TGCGCCAGCAGCGGGGGGGACATAACTGCAACTAATGAAAAACTGTTTTTT. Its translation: CASSGGDITATNEKLFF.

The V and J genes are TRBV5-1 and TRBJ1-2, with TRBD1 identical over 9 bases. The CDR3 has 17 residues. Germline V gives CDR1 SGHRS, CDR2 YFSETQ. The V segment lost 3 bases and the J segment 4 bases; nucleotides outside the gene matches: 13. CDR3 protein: CASSSGTGQIQSYGYTF. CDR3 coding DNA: TGCGCCAGCAGCTCCGGGACAGGGCAAATACAATCCTATGGCTACACCTTC. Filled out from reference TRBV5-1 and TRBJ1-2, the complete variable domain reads KAGVTQTPRYLIKTRGQQVTLSCSPISGHRSVSWYQQTPGQGLQFLFEYFSETQRNKGNFPGRFSGRQFSNSRSEMNVSTLELGDSALYLCASSSGTGQIQSYGYTFGSGTRLTVV.

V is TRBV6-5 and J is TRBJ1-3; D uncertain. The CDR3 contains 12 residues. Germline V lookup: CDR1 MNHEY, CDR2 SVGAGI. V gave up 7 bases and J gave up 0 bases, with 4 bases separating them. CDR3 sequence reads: CASMSSGNTIYF. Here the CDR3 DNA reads TGTGCCAGCATGAGCTCTGGAAACACCATATATTTT.

The DNA of the CDR3 is TGTGCCTGGAGAGAGGGGAGCGGGTCTGGGGCCAACGTCCTGACTTTC. This gives the protein CAWREGSGSGANVLTF. This sequence joins TRBV30 and TRBJ2-6, with D possibly TRBD2 on 6 matching bases. The V and J ends lost 3 bases and 1 base respectively, with 13 bases between them. Germline loops: CDR1 GTSNPN, CDR2 SVGIG (reference sequence). The CDR3 runs to 16 residues.

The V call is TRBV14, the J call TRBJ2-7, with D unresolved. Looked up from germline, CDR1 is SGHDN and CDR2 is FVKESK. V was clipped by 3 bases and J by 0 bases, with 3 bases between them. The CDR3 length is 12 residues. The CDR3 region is CASSHHSYEQYF. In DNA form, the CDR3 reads TGTGCCAGCAGCCACCACTCCTACGAGCAGTACTTC.

The CDR3 sequence: CATGQGLGYEQYF. The DNA of the CDR3 is TGTGCCACTGGACAGGGCTTAGGATACGAGCAGTACTTC. The rearrangement uses TRBV12-3 or TRBV12-4 and TRBJ2-7; 8 nucleotides match TRBD1. The ends lost 10 bases at V and 4 bases at J; junction bases unmatched: 9. The CDR3 consists of 13 residues.

The CDR3 DNA reads TGTGCCAGCAGCTTCGGTTTAGATTCACCCCTCCACTTT. Protein: CASSFGLDSPLHF. The chain carries TRBV11-3 and TRBJ1-6, with no clear D. V was cut by 3 bases and J by 8 bases, with 8 bases left in between. The V gene's germline CDR1 is SGHNT and CDR2 YENEEA. The CDR3 spans 13 residues.

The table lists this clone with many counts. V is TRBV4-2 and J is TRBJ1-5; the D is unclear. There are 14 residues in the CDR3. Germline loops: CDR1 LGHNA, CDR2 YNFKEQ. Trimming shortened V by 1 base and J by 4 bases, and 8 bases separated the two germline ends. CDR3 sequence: CASSQVSGNQPQHF. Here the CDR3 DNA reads TGTGCCAGCAGCCAAGTGTCGGGGAATCAGCCCCAGCATTTT.

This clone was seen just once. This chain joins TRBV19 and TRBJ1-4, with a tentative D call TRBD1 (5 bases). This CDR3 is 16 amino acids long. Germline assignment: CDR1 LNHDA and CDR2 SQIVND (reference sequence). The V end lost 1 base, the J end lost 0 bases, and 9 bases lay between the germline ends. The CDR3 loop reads CASSIGTIATNEKLFF. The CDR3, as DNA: TGTGCCAGTAGTATAGGGACAATTGCAACTAATGAAAAACTGTTTTTT.

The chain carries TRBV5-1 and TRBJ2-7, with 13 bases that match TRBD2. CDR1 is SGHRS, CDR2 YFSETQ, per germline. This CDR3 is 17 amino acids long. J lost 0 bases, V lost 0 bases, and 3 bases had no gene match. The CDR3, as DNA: TGCGCCAGCAGCTTGGCACTAGCGGGGGGGCCCTCCTACGAGCAGTACTTC. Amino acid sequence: CASSLALAGGPSYEQYF. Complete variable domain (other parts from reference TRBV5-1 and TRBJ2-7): KAGVTQTPRYLIKTRGQQVTLSCSPISGHRSVSWYQQTPGQGLQFLFEYFSETQRNKGNFPGRFSGRQFSNSRSEMNVSTLELGDSALYLCASSLALAGGPSYEQYFGPGTRLTVT.

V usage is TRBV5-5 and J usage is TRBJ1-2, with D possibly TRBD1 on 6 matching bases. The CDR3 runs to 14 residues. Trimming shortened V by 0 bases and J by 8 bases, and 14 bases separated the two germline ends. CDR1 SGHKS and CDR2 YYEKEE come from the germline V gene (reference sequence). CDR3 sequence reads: CASSLEQGLGGYTF. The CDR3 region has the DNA TGTGCCAGCAGCTTGGAACAGGGTTTGGGGGGCTACACCTTC.

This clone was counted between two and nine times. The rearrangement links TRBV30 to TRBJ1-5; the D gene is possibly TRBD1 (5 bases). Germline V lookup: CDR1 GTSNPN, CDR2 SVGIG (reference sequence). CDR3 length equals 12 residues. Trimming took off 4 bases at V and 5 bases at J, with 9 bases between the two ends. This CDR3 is CAWNSGDQPQHF. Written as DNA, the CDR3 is TGTGCCTGGAATTCGGGGGATCAGCCCCAGCATTTT.

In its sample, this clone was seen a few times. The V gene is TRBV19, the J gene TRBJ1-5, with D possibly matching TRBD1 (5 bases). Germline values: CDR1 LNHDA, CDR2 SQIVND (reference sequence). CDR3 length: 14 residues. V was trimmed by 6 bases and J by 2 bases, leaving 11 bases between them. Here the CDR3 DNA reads TGTGCCAGTAGAGGTTCGGGGGGCAATCAGCCCCAGCATTTT. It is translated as CASRGSGGNQPQHF.

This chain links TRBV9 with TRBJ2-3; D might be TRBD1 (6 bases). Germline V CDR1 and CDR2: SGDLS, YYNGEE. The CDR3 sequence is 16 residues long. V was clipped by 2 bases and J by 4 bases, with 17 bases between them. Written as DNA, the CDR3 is TGTGCCAGCAGCGTGGACAGTGGGCTTTCGGCAGATACGCAGTATTTT. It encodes CASSVDSGLSADTQYF. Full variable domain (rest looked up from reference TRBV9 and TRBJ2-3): DSGVTQTPKHLITATGQRVTLRCSPRSGDLSVYWYQQSLDQGLQFLIQYYNGEERAKGNILERFSAQQFPDLHSELNLSSLELGDSALYFCASSVDSGLSADTQYFGPGTRLTVL.

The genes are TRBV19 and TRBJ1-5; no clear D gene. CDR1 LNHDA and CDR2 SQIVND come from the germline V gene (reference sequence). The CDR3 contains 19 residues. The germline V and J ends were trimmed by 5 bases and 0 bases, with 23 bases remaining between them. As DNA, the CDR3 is TGTGCCAGTAGTGAAGCACCGGGAACCCTTCTTTATAGCAATCAGCCCCAGCATTTT. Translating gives CASSEAPGTLLYSNQPQHF.

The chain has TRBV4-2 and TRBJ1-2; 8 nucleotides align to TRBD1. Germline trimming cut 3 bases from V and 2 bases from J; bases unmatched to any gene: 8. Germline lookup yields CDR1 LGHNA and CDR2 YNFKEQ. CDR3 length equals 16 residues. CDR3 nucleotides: TGTGCCAGCAGCCACGACGGACAGGGAGGCAACTATGGCTACACCTTC. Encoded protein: CASSHDGQGGNYGYTF.

CDR3 coding DNA: TGTGCCAGCAGTTTGACAGGGGGGAGCTACGAGCAGTACTTC. Translation: CASSLTGGSYEQYF. The chain combines TRBV28 with TRBJ2-7, with TRBD1 matching 9 bases. Germline V gene sequence: CDR1 MDHEN, CDR2 SYDVKM. The CDR3 extends over 14 amino acids. Unmatched junction bases numbered 3, after V lost 3 bases and J lost 3 bases. Together with reference TRBV28 and TRBJ2-7, the CDR3 gives the full variable domain: DVKVTQSSRYLVKRTGEKVFLECVQDMDHENMFWYRQDPGLGLRLIYFSYDVKMKEKGDIPEGYSVSREKKERFSLILESASTNQTSMYLCASSLTGGSYEQYFGPGTRLTVT.

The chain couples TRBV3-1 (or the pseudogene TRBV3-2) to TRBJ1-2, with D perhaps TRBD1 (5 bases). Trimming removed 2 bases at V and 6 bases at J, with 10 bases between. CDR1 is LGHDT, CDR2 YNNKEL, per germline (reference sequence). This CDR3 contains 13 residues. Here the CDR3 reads CASSQQGADGYTF. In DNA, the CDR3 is TGTGCCAGCAGCCAACAGGGTGCTGATGGCTACACCTTC.

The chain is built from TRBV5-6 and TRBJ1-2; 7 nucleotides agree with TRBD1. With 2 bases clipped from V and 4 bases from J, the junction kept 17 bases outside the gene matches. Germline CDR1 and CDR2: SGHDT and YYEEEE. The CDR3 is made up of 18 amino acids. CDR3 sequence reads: CASSLRQGMPKLPYGYTF. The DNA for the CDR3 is TGTGCCAGCAGCTTAAGACAGGGTATGCCTAAACTCCCCTATGGCTACACCTTC.

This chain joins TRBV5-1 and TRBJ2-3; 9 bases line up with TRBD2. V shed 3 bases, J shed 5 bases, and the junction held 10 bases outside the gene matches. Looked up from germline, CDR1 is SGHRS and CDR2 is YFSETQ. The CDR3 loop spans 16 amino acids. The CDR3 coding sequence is TGCGCCAGCAGCTACCTGGCGGGGGGGCAAGGAGATACGCAGTATTTT. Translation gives CASSYLAGGQGDTQYF.

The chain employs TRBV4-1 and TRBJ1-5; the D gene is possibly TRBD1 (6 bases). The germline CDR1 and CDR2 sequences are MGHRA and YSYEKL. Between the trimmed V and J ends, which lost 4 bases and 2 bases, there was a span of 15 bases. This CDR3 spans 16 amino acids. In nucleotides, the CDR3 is TGCGCCAGCAGCCCCGTAGGCAGGGGTGGCAATCAGCCCCAGCATTTT. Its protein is CASSPVGRGGNQPQHF.

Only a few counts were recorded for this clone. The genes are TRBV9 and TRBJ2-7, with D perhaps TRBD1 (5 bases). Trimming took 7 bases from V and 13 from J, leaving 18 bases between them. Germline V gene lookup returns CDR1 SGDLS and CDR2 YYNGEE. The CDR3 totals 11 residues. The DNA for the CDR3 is TGTGCCAGCGGCTCAGGGCCGGGCTATTACTTC. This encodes CASGSGPGYYF.

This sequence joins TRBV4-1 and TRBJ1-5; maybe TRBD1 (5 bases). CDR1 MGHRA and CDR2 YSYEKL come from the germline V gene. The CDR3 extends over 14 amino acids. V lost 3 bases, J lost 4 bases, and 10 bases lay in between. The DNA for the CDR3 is TGCGCCAGCAGCCAGCCGGGGGGAAATCAGCCCCAGCATTTT. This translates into CASSQPGGNQPQHF.

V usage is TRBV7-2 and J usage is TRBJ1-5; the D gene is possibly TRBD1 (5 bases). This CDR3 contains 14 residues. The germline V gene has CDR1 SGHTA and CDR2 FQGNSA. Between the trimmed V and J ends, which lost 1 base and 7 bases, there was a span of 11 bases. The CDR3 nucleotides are TGTGCCAGCAGCTTAGACGGGACTCGGCAGCCCCAGCATTTT. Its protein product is CASSLDGTRQPQHF. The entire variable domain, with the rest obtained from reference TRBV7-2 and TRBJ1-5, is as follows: GAGVSQSPSNKVTEKGKDVELRCDPISGHTALYWYRQSLGQGLEFLIYFQGNSAPDKSGLPSDRFSAERTGGSVSTLTIQRTQQEDSAVYLCASSLDGTRQPQHFGDGTRLSIL.

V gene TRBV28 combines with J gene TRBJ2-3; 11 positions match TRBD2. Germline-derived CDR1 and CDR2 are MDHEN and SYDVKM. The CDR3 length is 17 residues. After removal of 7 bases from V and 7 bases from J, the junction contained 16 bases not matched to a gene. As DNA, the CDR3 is TGTGCCAGCATGTTCACCGGGACTAGCGGACTCACGTATACGCAGTATTTT. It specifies CASMFTGTSGLTYTQYF.

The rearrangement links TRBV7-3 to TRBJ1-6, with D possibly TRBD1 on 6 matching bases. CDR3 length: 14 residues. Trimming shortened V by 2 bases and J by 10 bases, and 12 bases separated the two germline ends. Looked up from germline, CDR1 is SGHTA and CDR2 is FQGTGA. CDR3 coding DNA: TGTGCCAGCAGCTTAGGACAGAGCGGCTCACCCCTCCACTTT. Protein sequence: CASSLGQSGSPLHF.